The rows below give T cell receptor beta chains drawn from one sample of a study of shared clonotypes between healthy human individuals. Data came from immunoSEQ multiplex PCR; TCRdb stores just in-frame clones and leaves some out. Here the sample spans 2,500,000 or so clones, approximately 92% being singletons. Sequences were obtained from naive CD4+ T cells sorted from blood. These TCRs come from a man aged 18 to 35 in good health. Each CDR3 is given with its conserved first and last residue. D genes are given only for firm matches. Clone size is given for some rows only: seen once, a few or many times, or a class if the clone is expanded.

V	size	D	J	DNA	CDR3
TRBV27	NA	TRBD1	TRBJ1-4	TGTGCCAGCACCACTCTTGGGACAGGGCAAGGTCATAATGAAAAACTGTTTTTT	CASTTLGTGQGHNEKLFF
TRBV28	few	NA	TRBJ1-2	TGTGCCAGCAGTTTGGGGGGTAGGGGAGGCTGGAACTATGGCTACACCTTC	CASSLGGRGGWNYGYTF
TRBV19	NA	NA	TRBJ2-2	TGTGCCAGTAGTATGGGGGGGACAGACACCGGGGAGCTGTTTTTT	CASSMGGTDTGELFF
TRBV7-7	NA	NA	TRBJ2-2	TGTGCTAGCAGCCACCGGGACCCGGGGACCGGGGAGCTGTTTTTT	CASSHRDPGTGELFF
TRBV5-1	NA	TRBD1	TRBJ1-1	TGCGCCAGCAGCTTTGAAGGGGGCCCCGGCACTGAAGCTTTCTTT	CASSFEGGPGTEAFF
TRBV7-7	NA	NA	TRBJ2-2	TGTGCTAGCAGCCCGAGGGGGACCGGGGAGCTGTTTTTT	CASSPRGTGELFF
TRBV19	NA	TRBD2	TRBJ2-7	TGTGCCAGTAGTGAGTTGAGCGGGAGCTCCTACGAGCAGTACTTC	CASSELSGSSYEQYF
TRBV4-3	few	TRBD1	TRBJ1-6	TGCGCCAGCAGCCAAGAGGACAGGGGCTGGAATTCACCCCTCCACTTT	CASSQEDRGWNSPLHF
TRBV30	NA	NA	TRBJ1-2	TGTGCCTGGAAGGCCCTCGACAGGAGCGGTTGGGACTATGGCTACACCTTC	CAWKALDRSGWDYGYTF
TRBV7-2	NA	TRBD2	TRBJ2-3	TGTGCCAGCAGCTTCGGACTAGCGGGAGCCGGAGATACGCAGTATTTT	CASSFGLAGAGDTQYF
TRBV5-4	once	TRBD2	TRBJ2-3	TGTGCCAGCAGCCACAGCAGCGGGGGGCCCGTCACAGATACGCAGTATTTT	CASSHSSGGPVTDTQYF
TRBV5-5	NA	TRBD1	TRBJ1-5	TGTGCCAGCAGCTTTGGGCAGGGGGCGCGTGGGAGCAATCAGCCCCAGCATTTT	CASSFGQGARGSNQPQHF
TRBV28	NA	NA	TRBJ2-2	TGTGCCAGCAGTTTACAGCTAAACACCGGGGAGCTGTTTTTT	CASSLQLNTGELFF
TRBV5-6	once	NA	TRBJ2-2	TGTGCCAGCAGCTGGGGACCCGTGAACACCGGGGAGCTGTTTTTT	CASSWGPVNTGELFF
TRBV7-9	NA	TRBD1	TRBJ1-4	TGTGCCAGCAGCTTCGGGGACAGGGGTCTGAGGGGTGAAAAACTGTTTTTT	CASSFGDRGLRGEKLFF